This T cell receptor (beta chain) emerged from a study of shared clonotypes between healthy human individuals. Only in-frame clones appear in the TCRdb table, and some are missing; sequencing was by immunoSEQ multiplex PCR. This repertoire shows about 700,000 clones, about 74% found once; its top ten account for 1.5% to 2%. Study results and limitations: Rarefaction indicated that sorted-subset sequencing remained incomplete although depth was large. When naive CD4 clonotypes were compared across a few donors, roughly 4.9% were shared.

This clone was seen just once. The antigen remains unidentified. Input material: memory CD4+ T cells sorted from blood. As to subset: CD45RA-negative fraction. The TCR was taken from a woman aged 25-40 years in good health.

CDR3 DNA sequence: TGTGCCAGCAGCCGAGGGGGAGGACAGGGGAACACCGGGGAGCTGTTTTTT. Its protein product is CASSRGGGQGNTGELFF. J is TRBJ2-2 and V is TRBV11-2, with TRBD1 matching 8 bases. From germline, CDR1 is SGHAT and CDR2 FQNNGV. The CDR3 runs 17 residues. V shed 5 bases and J 1 base; nucleotides not matched to a gene: 9.